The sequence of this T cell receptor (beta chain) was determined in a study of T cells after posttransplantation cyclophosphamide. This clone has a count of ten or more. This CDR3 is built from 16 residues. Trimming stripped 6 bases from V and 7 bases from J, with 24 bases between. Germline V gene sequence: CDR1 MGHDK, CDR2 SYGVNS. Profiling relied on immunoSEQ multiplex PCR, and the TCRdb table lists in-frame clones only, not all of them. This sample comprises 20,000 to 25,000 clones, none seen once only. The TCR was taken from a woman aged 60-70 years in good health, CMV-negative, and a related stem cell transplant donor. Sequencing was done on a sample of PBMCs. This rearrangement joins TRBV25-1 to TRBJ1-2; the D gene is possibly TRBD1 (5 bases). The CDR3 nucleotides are TGTGCCAGCAGGGGGGGGAAGGGGTCGGGACTAGGTGGCTACACCTTC. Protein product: CASRGGKGSGLGGYTF.